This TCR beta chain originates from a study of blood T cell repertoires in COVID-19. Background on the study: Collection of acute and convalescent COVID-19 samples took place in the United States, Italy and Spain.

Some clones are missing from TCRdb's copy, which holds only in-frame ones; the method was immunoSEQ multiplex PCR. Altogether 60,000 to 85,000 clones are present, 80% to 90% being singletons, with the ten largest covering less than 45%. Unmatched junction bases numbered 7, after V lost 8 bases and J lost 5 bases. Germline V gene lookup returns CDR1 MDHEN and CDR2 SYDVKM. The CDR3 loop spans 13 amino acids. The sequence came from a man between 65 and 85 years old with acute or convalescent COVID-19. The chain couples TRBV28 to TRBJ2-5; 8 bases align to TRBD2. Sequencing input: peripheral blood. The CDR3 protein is CASSGTRDETQYF. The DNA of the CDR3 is TGTGCCAGCTCCGGGACTAGGGATGAGACCCAGTACTTC.